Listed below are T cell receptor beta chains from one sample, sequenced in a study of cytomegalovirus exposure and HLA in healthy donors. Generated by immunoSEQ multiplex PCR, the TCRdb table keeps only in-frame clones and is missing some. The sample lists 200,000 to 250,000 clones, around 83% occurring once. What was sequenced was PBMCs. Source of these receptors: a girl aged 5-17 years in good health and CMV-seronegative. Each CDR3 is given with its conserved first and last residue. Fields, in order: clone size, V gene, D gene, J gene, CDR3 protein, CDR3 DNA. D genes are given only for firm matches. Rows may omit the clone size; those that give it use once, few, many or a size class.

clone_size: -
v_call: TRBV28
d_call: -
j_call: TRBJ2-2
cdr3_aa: CASSFDAGNTGELFF
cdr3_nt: TGTGCCAGCAGTTTTGATGCCGGTAACACCGGGGAGCTGTTTTTT

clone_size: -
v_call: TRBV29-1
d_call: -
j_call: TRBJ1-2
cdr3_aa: CSVYGQSGSNYGYTF
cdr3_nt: TGCAGCGTTTATGGACAGTCCGGTTCTAACTATGGCTACACCTTC

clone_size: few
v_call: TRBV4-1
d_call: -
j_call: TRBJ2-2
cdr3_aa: CASSQLLDRTGELFF
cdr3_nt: TGCGCCAGCAGCCAACTCCTAGACCGCACCGGGGAGCTGTTTTTT

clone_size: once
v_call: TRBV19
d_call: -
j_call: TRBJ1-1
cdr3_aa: CASSIPGYLRKFEAFF
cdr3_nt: TGTGCCAGTAGTATCCCCGGGTACCTTCGCAAATTCGAAGCTTTCTTT

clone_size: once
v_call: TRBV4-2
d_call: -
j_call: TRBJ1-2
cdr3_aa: CASSQEGGNGYTF
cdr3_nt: TGTGCCAGCAGCCAAGAGGGGGGGAATGGCTACACCTTC

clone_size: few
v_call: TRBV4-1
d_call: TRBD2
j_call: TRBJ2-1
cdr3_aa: CASSPPSLNLAGGYNEQFF
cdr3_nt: TGCGCCAGCAGTCCGCCGTCCCTTAATCTAGCGGGGGGGTATAATGAGCAGTTCTTC

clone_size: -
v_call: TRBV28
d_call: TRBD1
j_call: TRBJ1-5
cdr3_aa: CGAGQGASQPQHF
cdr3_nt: TGTGGGGCAGGACAGGGGGCAAGTCAGCCCCAGCATTTT

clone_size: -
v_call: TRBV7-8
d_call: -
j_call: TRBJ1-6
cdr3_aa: CASSSIAWDNSPLHF
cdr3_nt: TGTGCCAGCAGCTCGATAGCATGGGATAATTCACCCCTCCACTTT

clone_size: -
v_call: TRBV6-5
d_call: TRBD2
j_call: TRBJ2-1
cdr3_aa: CASSYSSGGADNEQFF
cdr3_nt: TGTGCCAGCAGTTACTCTAGCGGGGGGGCCGACAATGAGCAGTTCTTC

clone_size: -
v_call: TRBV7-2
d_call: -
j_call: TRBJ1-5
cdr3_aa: CASSLAIGGRQPQHF
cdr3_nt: TGTGCCAGCAGCTTAGCGATCGGGGGGCGTCAGCCCCAGCATTTT

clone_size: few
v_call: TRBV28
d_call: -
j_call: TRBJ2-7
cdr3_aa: CASSLGRDYEQYF
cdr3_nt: TGTGCCAGCAGTTTAGGCCGGGACTACGAGCAGTACTTC

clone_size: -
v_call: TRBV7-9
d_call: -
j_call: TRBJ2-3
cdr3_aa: CASSLVQGLSLSSTDTQYF
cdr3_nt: TGTGCCAGCAGCTTAGTGCAGGGTCTTTCCCTATCTAGCACAGATACGCAGTATTTT

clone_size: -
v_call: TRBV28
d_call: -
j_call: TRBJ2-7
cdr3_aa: CASSRQYEQYF
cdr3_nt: TGTGCCAGCAGTCGACAGTACGAGCAGTACTTC

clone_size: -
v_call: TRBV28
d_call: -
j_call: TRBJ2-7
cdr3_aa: CASSFGQGRAEQYF
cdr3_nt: TGTGCCAGCAGTTTCGGCCAGGGGAGGGCCGAGCAGTACTTC

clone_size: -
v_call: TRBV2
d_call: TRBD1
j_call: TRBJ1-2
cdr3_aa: CASRNSEGAGYTF
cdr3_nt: TGTGCCAGCAGGAACTCAGAGGGGGCAGGCTACACCTTC

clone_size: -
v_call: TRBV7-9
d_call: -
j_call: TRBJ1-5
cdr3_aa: CASQTGFSDQPQHF
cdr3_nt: TGTGCCAGCCAAACAGGGTTTTCAGATCAGCCCCAGCATTTT

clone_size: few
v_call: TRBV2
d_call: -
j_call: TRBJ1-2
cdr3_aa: CAPGPVKGYTF
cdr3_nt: TGTGCCCCTGGTCCGGTAAAAGGCTACACCTTC

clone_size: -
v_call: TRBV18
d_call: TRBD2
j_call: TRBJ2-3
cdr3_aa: CASSPKAGGTDTQYF
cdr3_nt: TGTGCCAGCTCACCAAAGGCGGGAGGCACAGATACGCAGTATTTT

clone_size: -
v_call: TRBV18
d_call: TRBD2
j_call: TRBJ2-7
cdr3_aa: CASSPRGVYEQYF
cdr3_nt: TGTGCCAGCTCACCGCGGGGGGTCTACGAGCAGTACTTC

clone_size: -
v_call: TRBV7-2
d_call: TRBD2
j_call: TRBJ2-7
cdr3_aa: CASSLRASGGDSYEQYF
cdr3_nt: TGTGCCAGCAGCTTACGTGCTAGCGGGGGGGACTCCTACGAGCAGTACTTC

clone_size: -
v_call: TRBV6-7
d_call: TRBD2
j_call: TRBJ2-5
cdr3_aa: CASSYSPRGGTQETQYF
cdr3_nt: TGTGCCAGCAGTTACTCCCCTCGCGGGGGAACCCAAGAGACCCAGTACTTC

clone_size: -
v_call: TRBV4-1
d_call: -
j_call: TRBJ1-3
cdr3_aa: CASSQDSALFYSGNTIYF
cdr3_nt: TGCGCCAGCAGCCAAGATAGCGCATTGTTCTACTCTGGAAACACCATATATTTT

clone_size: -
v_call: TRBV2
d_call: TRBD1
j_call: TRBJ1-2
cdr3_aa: CASSGLQGNYGYTF
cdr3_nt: TGTGCCAGCAGTGGATTACAGGGGAACTATGGCTACACCTTC

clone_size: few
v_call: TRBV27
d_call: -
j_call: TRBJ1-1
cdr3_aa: CASSPWTLALNTEAFF
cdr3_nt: TGTGCCAGCAGTCCCTGGACTTTGGCCTTGAACACTGAAGCTTTCTTT